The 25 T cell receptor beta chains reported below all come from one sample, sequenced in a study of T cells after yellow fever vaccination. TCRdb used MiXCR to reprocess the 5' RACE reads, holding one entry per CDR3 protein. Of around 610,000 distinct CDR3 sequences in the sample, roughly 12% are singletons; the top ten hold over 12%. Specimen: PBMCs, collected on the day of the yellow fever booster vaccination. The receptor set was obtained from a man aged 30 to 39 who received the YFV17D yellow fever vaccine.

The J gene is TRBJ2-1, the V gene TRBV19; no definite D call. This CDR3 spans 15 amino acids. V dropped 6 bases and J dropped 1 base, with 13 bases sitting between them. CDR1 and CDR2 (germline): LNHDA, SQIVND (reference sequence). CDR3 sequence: CASSGLSESYNEQFF. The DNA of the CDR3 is TGTGCCAGTAGCGGTCTAAGCGAATCCTACAATGAGCAGTTCTTC.

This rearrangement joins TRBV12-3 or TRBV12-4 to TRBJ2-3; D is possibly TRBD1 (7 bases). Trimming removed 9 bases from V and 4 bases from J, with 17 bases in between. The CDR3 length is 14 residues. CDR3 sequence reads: CASEGASSADTQYF. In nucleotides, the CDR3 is TGTGCCAGTGAGGGGGCCTCTAGCGCAGATACGCAGTATTTT.

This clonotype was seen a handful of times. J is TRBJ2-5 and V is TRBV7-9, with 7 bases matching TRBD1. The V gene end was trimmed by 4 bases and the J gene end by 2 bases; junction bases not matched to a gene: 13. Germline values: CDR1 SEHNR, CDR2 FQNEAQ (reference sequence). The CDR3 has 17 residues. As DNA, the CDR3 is TGTGCCAGCAGCTCTTTCCCTTTAGGGGGCAGGCAAGAGACCCAGTACTTC. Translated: CASSSFPLGGRQETQYF. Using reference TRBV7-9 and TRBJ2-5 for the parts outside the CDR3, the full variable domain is DTGVSQNPRHKITKRGQNVTFRCDPISEHNRLYWYRQTLGQGPEFLTYFQNEAQLEKSRLLSDRFSAERPKGSFSTLEIQRTEQGDSAMYLCASSSFPLGGRQETQYFGPGTRLLVL.

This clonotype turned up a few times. The CDR3 DNA follows: TGTGCCACCGCACTGGAAAAACTGTTTTTT. This gives the protein CATALEKLFF. The V gene is TRBV6-1, the J gene TRBJ1-4, with no clear D. Germline assignment: CDR1 MNHNS and CDR2 SASEGT. V lost 10 bases and J 8 bases, leaving 8 bases between the germline ends. The CDR3 sequence is 10 residues long.

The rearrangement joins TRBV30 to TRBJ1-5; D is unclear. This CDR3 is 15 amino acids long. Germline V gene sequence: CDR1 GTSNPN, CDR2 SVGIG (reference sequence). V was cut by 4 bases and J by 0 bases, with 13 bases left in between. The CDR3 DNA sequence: TGTGCCTGGAAGGCGCAAATCAATAGCAATCAGCCCCAGCATTTT. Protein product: CAWKAQINSNQPQHF. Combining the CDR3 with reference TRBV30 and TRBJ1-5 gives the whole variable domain SQTIHQWPATLVQPVGSPLSLECTVEGTSNPNLYWYRQAAGRGLQLLFYSVGIGQISSEVPQNLSASRPQDRQFILSSKKLLLSDSGFYLCAWKAQINSNQPQHFGDGTRLSIL.

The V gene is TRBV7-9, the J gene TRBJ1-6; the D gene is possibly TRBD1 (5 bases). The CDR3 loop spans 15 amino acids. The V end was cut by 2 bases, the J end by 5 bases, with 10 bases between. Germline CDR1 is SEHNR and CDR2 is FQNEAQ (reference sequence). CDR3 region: CASSLLGLDNSPLHF. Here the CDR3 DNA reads TGTGCCAGCAGCTTACTGGGACTGGATAATTCACCCCTCCACTTT.

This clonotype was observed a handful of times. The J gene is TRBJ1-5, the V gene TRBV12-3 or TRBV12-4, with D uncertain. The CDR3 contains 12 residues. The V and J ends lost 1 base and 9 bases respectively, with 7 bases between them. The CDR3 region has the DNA TGTGCCAGCAGTTTAGGGAGCGGGCCCCAGCATTTT. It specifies CASSLGSGPQHF.

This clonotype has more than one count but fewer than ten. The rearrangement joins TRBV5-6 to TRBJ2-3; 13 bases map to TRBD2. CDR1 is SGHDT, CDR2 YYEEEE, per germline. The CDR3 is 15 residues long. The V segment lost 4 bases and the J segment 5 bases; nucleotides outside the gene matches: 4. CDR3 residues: CASSIRTSGRDTQYF. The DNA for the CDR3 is TGTGCCAGCAGCATACGGACTAGCGGGAGAGATACGCAGTATTTT.

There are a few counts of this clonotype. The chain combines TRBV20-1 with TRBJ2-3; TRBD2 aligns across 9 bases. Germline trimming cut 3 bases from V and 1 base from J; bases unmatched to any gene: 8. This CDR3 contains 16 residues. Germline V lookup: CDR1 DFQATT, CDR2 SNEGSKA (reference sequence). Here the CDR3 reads CSASWIAGVGTDTQYF. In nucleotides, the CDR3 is TGCAGTGCTAGTTGGATAGCGGGAGTGGGCACAGATACGCAGTATTTT.

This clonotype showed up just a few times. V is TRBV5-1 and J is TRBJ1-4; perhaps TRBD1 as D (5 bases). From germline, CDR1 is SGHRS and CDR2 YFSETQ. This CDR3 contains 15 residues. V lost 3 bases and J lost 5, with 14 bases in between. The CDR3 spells CASSSAHRPNEKLFF. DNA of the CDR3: TGCGCCAGCAGCTCAGCACACAGGCCAAATGAAAAACTGTTTTTT. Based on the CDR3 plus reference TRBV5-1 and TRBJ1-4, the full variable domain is KAGVTQTPRYLIKTRGQQVTLSCSPISGHRSVSWYQQTPGQGLQFLFEYFSETQRNKGNFPGRFSGRQFSNSRSEMNVSTLELGDSALYLCASSSAHRPNEKLFFGSGTQLSVL.

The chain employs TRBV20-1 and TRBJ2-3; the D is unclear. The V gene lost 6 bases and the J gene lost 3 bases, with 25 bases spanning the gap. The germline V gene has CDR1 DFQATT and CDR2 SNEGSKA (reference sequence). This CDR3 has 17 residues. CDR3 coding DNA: TGCAGTGCGACGCCCACAGTGGGATGGCGAGGAACAGATACGCAGTATTTT. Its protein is CSATPTVGWRGTDTQYF.

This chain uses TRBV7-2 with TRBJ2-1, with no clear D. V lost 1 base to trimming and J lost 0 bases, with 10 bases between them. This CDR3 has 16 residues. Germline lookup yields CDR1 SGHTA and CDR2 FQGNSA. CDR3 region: CASSLDRGSSYNEQFF. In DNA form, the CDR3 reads TGTGCCAGCAGCTTAGACCGCGGCAGCTCCTACAATGAGCAGTTCTTC. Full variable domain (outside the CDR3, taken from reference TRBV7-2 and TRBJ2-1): GAGVSQSPSNKVTEKGKDVELRCDPISGHTALYWYRQSLGQGLEFLIYFQGNSAPDKSGLPSDRFSAERTGGSVSTLTIQRTQQEDSAVYLCASSLDRGSSYNEQFFGPGTRLTVL.

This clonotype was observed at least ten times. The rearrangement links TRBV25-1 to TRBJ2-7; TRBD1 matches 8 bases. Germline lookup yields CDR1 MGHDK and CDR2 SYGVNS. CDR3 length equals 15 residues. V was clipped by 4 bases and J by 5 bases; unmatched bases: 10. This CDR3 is CASSVGTGWSHEQYF. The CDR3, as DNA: TGTGCCAGCAGTGTAGGGACAGGATGGTCCCACGAGCAGTACTTC.

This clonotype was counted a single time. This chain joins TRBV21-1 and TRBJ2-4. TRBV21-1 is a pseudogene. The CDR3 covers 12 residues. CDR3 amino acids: CASSKKTYPEYF. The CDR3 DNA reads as TGTGCCAGCAGCAAAAAGACTTACCCCGAGTACTTC.

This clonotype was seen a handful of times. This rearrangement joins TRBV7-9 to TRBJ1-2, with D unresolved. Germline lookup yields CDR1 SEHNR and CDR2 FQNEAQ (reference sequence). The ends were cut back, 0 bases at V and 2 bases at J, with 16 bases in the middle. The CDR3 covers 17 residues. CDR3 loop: CASSLAGVRDANYGYTF. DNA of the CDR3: TGTGCCAGCAGCTTAGCTGGCGTTCGTGACGCAAACTATGGCTACACCTTC.

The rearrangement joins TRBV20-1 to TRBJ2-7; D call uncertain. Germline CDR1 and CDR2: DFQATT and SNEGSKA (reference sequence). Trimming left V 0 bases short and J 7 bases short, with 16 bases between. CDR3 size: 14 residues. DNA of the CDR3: TGCAGTGCTAGAGAACCGACCCACGGCAGGGAGCAGTACTTC. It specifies CSAREPTHGREQYF.

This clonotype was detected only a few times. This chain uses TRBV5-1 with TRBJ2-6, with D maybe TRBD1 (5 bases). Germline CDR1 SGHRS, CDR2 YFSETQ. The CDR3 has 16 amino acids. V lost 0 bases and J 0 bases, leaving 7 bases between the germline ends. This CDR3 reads CASSLVGASGANVLTF. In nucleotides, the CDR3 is TGCGCCAGCAGCTTGGTAGGGGCCTCTGGGGCCAACGTCCTGACTTTC.

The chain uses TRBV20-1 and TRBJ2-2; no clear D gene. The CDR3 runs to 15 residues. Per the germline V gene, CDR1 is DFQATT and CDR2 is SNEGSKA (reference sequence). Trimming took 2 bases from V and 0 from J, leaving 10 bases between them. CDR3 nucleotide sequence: TGCAGTGCTAGAAGGGATGGGTCGAACACCGGGGAGCTGTTTTTT. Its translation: CSARRDGSNTGELFF.

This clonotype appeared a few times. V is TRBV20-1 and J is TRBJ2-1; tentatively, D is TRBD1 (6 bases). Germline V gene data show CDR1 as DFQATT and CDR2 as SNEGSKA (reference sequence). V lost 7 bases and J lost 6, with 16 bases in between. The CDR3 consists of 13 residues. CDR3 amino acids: CSDTKGGGNEQFF. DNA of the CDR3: TGCAGTGACACGAAAGGGGGTGGCAATGAGCAGTTCTTC.

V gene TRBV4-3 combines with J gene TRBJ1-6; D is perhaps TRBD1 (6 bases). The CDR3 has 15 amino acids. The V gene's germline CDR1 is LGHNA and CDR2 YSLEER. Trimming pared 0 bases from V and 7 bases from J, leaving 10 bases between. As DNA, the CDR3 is TGCGCCAGCAGCCAAGATAGGGGGTTAAATTCACCCCTCCACTTT. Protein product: CASSQDRGLNSPLHF.

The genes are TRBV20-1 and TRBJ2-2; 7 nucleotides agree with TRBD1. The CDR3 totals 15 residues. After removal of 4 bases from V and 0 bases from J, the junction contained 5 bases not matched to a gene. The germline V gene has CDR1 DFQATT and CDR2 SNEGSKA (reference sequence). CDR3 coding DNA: TGCAGTGCTACAAGGGACAGCTCGAACACCGGGGAGCTGTTTTTT. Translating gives CSATRDSSNTGELFF.

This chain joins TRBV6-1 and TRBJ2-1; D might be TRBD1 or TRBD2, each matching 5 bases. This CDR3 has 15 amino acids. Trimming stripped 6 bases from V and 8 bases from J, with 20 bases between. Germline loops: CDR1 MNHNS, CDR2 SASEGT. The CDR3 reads CASRLLGTPGDEQFF. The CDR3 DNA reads TGTGCCAGCAGACTACTAGGGACCCCGGGTGATGAGCAGTTCTTC.

CDR3 protein: CASSQVRGSYGYTF. In DNA form, the CDR3 reads TGTGCCAGCAGCCAAGTTAGAGGCAGCTATGGCTACACCTTC. The chain uses TRBV3-1 and TRBJ1-2; no reliable D call. CDR1 and CDR2 from the germline V gene are LGHDT and YNNKEL (reference sequence). Deletions cut 1 base from V and 4 bases from J, with 10 bases between. CDR3 length: 14 amino acids.

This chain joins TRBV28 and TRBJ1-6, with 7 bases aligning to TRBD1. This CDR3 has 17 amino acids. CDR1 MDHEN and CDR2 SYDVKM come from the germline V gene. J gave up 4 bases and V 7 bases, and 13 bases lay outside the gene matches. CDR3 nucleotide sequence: TGTGCCAGCACGTACAGCGACAGGGAGGGGTATAATTCACCCCTCCACTTT. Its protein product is CASTYSDREGYNSPLHF.

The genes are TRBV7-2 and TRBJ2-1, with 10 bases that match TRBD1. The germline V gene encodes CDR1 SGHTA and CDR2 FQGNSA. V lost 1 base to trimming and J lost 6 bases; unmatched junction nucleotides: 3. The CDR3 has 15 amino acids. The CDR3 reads CASSLVGQGRNEQFF. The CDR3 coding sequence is TGTGCCAGCAGCTTAGTGGGACAGGGGCGCAATGAGCAGTTCTTC.